The 23 T cell receptor beta chains below come from one sample, sequenced in a study of human T cells and chemical hapten exposure. Time point specified: patch test 1, 2 weeks after DPC sensitization. Specified treatment: therapeutic diphenylcyclopropenone sensitization with weekly scalp DPC. TCRdb called the RACE reads again in MiXCR, with one record for every CDR3 protein. Of around 340,000 distinct CDR3 sequences listed, roughly 6.9% are singletons. The source was whole blood, collected in connection with sensitization to the hapten diphenylcyclopropenone (DPC). These receptors all stem from a woman younger than 30 with alopecia areata. Some clones in this sample may be carry-over from other donors' samples.

This clonotype has more than one count but fewer than ten. The chain combines TRBV12-3 or TRBV12-4 with TRBJ1-1; D possibly corresponds to TRBD1 (5 bases). Trimming left V 6 bases short and J 0 bases short, with 17 bases between. This CDR3 has 16 amino acids. CDR3 in amino acids: CASRTSVMGVNTEAFF. CDR3 DNA sequence: TGTGCCAGCAGGACCTCCGTCATGGGGGTGAACACTGAAGCTTTCTTT.

V and J are TRBV5-1 and TRBJ2-1, with D possibly matching TRBD1 (5 bases). This CDR3 contains 14 residues. Germline-derived CDR1 and CDR2 are SGHRS and YFSETQ. Trimming stripped 6 bases from V and 2 bases from J, with 12 bases between. The CDR3 reads CASNIDSTYNEQFF. The CDR3 coding sequence is TGCGCCAGCAACATAGACAGCACCTACAATGAGCAGTTCTTC.

The sample holds many counts of this clonotype. The J gene is TRBJ2-1, the V gene TRBV28; possible D gene TRBD2, 5 bases. Germline CDR1 is MDHEN and CDR2 is SYDVKM. The CDR3 spans 14 residues. V lost 7 bases, J lost 2 bases, and 12 bases lay in between. As DNA, the CDR3 is TGTGCCAGCACAAGGACGGGAACCTACAATGAGCAGTTCTTC. It codes for CASTRTGTYNEQFF.

In this sample, this clonotype turned up a few times. The V gene is TRBV12-3 or TRBV12-4, the J gene TRBJ2-7; D is uncertain. V was pared by 6 bases and J by 3 bases, with 15 bases between. The CDR3 consists of 14 residues. The CDR3 nucleotides are TGTGCCAGCAGCGTTCAGGTTACTTTCTACGAGCAGTACTTC. Residues: CASSVQVTFYEQYF.

This clonotype was seen ten or more times. The V gene is TRBV2, the J gene TRBJ1-4; D gene ambiguous. Germline CDR1 is SNHLY and CDR2 is FYNNEI. The CDR3 runs 12 residues. V gave up 6 bases and J gave up 6 bases, with 8 bases separating them. The CDR3 DNA is TGTGCCAGCAGCCTAGACGATGAAAAACTGTTTTTT. This translates into CASSLDDEKLFF. Full variable domain (missing parts from reference TRBV2 and TRBJ1-4): EPEVTQTPSHQVTQMGQEVILRCVPISNHLYFYWYRQILGQKVEFLVSFYNNEISEKSEIFDDQFSVERPDGSNFTLKIRSTKLEDSAMYFCASSLDDEKLFFGSGTQLSVL.

This clonotype was seen many times. The V and J genes are TRBV24-1 and TRBJ2-1; D is ambiguous. The V gene lost 5 bases and the J gene lost 10 bases, with 14 bases spanning the gap. Germline V CDR1 and CDR2: KGHDR, SFDVKD. This CDR3 spans 13 amino acids. The CDR3 region is CATSAGLSGEQFF. The DNA of the CDR3 is TGTGCCACCAGTGCCGGGCTGTCCGGGGAGCAGTTCTTC.

This clonotype was counted ten times or more. V gene TRBV12-3 or TRBV12-4 combines with J gene TRBJ2-3; 9 positions match TRBD2. This CDR3 contains 15 residues. V trimming: 6 bases; J trimming: 5 bases; junction bases outside the gene matches: 9. The CDR3 region is CASRSGAGGKDTQYF. CDR3 bases: TGTGCCAGCAGATCTGGGGCGGGGGGGAAAGATACGCAGTATTTT.

The chain combines TRBV16 with TRBJ2-2, with 7 nucleotides matching TRBD1. The CDR3 is 17 residues long. Unmatched junction bases numbered 8, after V lost 2 bases and J lost 2 bases. The germline V gene encodes CDR1 KGHSY and CDR2 FQNENV. CDR3 amino acids: CASSQGQATTNTGELFF. As DNA, the CDR3 is TGTGCCAGCAGCCAAGGACAGGCGACTACTAACACCGGGGAGCTGTTTTTT.

There are a few counts of this clonotype. This chain links TRBV7-9 with TRBJ2-3, with TRBD1 matching over 9 bases. With 5 bases clipped from V and 0 bases from J, the junction kept 6 bases outside the gene matches. The length of the CDR3 is 16 residues. Germline V CDR1 and CDR2: SEHNR, FQNEAQ (reference sequence). CDR3: CASSPGTGISTDTQYF. The CDR3 DNA reads TGTGCCAGCAGCCCAGGGACAGGGATTAGCACAGATACGCAGTATTTT. The full variable domain, its missing parts supplied by reference TRBV7-9 and TRBJ2-3, is DTGVSQNPRHKITKRGQNVTFRCDPISEHNRLYWYRQTLGQGPEFLTYFQNEAQLEKSRLLSDRFSAERPKGSFSTLEIQRTEQGDSAMYLCASSPGTGISTDTQYFGPGTRLTVL.

The table lists this clonotype with many counts. The chain carries TRBV10-3 and TRBJ2-3, with D perhaps being TRBD1 or TRBD2 (5 bases each). CDR3 size: 14 residues. The V gene's germline CDR1 is ENHRY and CDR2 SYGVKD. The V gene lost 6 bases and the J gene lost 2 bases, with 12 bases spanning the gap. Here the CDR3 reads CAIRAGTNTDTQYF. In DNA, the CDR3 is TGTGCCATCAGAGCCGGGACGAACACAGATACGCAGTATTTT.

This clonotype appeared many times. The chain recombines TRBV29-1 with TRBJ2-5; the D is unclear. Trimming cost V 4 bases and J 1 base, with 7 bases left between them. The CDR3 length is 12 residues. Germline V lookup: CDR1 SQVTM, CDR2 ANQGSEA. In DNA form, the CDR3 reads TGCAGCGTTGGCCGAGGCCAAGAGACCCAGTACTTC. As protein: CSVGRGQETQYF. The full variable domain, in which reference TRBV29-1 and TRBJ2-5 provide the parts outside the CDR3, is SAVISQKPSRDICQRGTSLTIQCQVDSQVTMMFWYRQQPGQSLTLIATANQGSEATYESGFVIDKFPISRPNLTFSTLTVSNMSPEDSSIYLCSVGRGQETQYFGPGTRLLVL.

The chain combines TRBV6-1 with TRBJ1-5, with 8 bases identical to TRBD1. V lost 4 bases and J lost 6; bases outside the gene matches: 5. The CDR3 runs to 14 residues. CDR1 and CDR2 (germline): MNHNS, SASEGT. CDR3 DNA sequence: TGTGCCAGCAGTGGACAGGGGTCGGGTCAGCCCCAGCATTTT. Translated, it gives CASSGQGSGQPQHF.

This clonotype was seen ten or more times. CDR3 DNA: TGTGCCAGCAGTGAAGCGCGGGGTCAGGGCAAGCATCAGCCCCAGCATTTT. Amino acid sequence: CASSEARGQGKHQPQHF. This chain uses TRBV2 with TRBJ1-5; perhaps TRBD1 as D (5 bases). The CDR3 consists of 17 residues. Germline values: CDR1 SNHLY, CDR2 FYNNEI. Between the trimmed V and J ends, which lost 0 bases and 5 bases, there was a span of 17 bases.

This clonotype occurred a few times. The J gene is TRBJ1-5, the V gene TRBV6-2 or TRBV6-3; unclear D gene. This CDR3 comprises 14 residues. The germline V gene encodes CDR1 MNHEY and CDR2 SVGEGT. V lost 2 bases and J 0 bases, leaving 5 bases between the germline ends. The CDR3 here is CASSYPNSNQPQHF. The CDR3 nucleotides read TGTGCCAGCAGTTACCCGAATAGCAATCAGCCCCAGCATTTT.

The chain combines TRBV12-3 or TRBV12-4 with TRBJ1-5; TRBD1 is a possible D gene (5 bases). This CDR3 has 14 residues. Trimming left V 5 bases short and J 4 bases short, with 12 bases between. The CDR3 loop is CASSGDRWNQPQHF. CDR3 nucleotides: TGTGCCAGCAGTGGGGACCGGTGGAATCAGCCCCAGCATTTT.

Many counts were recorded for this clonotype. The chain is built from TRBV3-1 and TRBJ2-1; the D gene is possibly TRBD2 (6 bases). This CDR3 spans 15 amino acids. V shed 5 bases and J shed 0 bases, with 11 bases lying between them. The germline V gene has CDR1 LGHDT and CDR2 YNNKEL (reference sequence). The CDR3 DNA reads as TGTGCCAGCAGCGACGGGGGAGGCTCCTACAATGAGCAGTTCTTC. Protein product: CASSDGGGSYNEQFF.

This clonotype was seen ten or more times. The rearrangement joins TRBV15 to TRBJ2-3; TRBD1 matches at 11 bases. The junction had 8 bases not matched to a gene; V was cut back by 5 bases and J by 4 bases. Germline CDR1 LNHNV, CDR2 YYDKDF (reference sequence). The CDR3 loop spans 16 amino acids. The CDR3 DNA reads TGTGCCACCAGCCACCGAGGGGGACAGGGGGCAGATACGCAGTATTTT. Protein product: CATSHRGGQGADTQYF. Based on the CDR3 plus reference TRBV15 and TRBJ2-3, the full variable domain is DAMVIQNPRYQVTQFGKPVTLSCSQTLNHNVMYWYQQKSSQAPKLLFHYYDKDFNNEADTPDNFQSRRPNTSFCFLDIRSPGLGDTAMYLCATSHRGGQGADTQYFGPGTRLTVL.

In its sample, this clonotype was seen many times. The chain combines TRBV5-6 with TRBJ1-2; the match to TRBD1 covers 11 bases. Trimming cost V 4 bases and J 4 bases; bases outside gene matches: 12. From germline, CDR1 is SGHDT and CDR2 YYEEEE. The CDR3 sequence is 17 residues long. CDR3 in amino acids: CASSPRTGGQGFYGYTF. The CDR3 DNA follows: TGTGCCAGCAGCCCGCGGACAGGGGGCCAGGGGTTCTATGGCTACACCTTC.

The table lists this clonotype with a few counts. The rearrangement links TRBV2 to TRBJ2-3; 11 bases agree with TRBD2. The length of the CDR3 is 18 residues. The J segment lost 0 bases and the V segment lost 7 bases, leaving 12 bases of the junction unmatched. Germline CDR1 and CDR2: SNHLY and FYNNEI. CDR3: CASKPLASGGRSTDTQYF. The CDR3 DNA sequence: TGTGCCAGCAAACCTCTGGCTAGCGGGGGGAGGAGCACAGATACGCAGTATTTT. The full variable domain, in which reference TRBV2 and TRBJ2-3 provide the parts outside the CDR3, is EPEVTQTPSHQVTQMGQEVILRCVPISNHLYFYWYRQILGQKVEFLVSFYNNEISEKSEIFDDQFSVERPDGSNFTLKIRSTKLEDSAMYFCASKPLASGGRSTDTQYFGPGTRLTVL.

This clonotype was recorded many times. The chain couples TRBV4-1 to TRBJ1-2; no firm D call. Trimming removed 0 bases at V and 4 bases at J, with 12 bases between. The CDR3 consists of 15 residues. Germline V lookup: CDR1 MGHRA, CDR2 YSYEKL. As DNA, the CDR3 is TGCGCCAGCAGCCAAGATCACACGGTTGGCTATGGCTACACCTTC. Protein sequence: CASSQDHTVGYGYTF.

The V gene is TRBV6-5, the J gene TRBJ1-2; 7 positions match TRBD1. The CDR3 is 16 amino acids. Germline loops: CDR1 MNHEY, CDR2 SVGAGI. Trimming took 5 bases from V and 4 from J; bases not matched to a gene: 13. The CDR3 sequence: CASSRGTQTGSYGYTF. DNA for the CDR3: TGTGCCAGCAGTCGAGGAACCCAGACAGGGAGCTATGGCTACACCTTC.

The V and J genes are TRBV6-5 and TRBJ2-7; a weak D match, TRBD2 (7 bases). CDR1 is MNHEY and CDR2 is SVGAGI in the germline V gene. Between the trimmed V and J ends, which lost 6 bases and 4 bases, there was a span of 19 bases. This CDR3 comprises 15 residues. The CDR3 bases are TGTGCCAGCAGCCCTCAAGGGGGGGGCGCGTACGAGCAGTACTTC. It codes for CASSPQGGGAYEQYF.

The gene calls are TRBV5-6 and TRBJ2-5, with 12 positions matching TRBD2. The CDR3 has 15 amino acids. The germline CDR1 and CDR2 sequences are SGHDT and YYEEEE. V was pared by 5 bases and J by 4 bases, with 6 bases of the junction left unmatched. The CDR3: CASRSSGGARETQYF. The CDR3 coding sequence is TGTGCCAGCAGATCTAGCGGGGGGGCCAGAGAGACCCAGTACTTC.